This T cell receptor beta chain was obtained from a study of T-cell reconstitution after alpha-beta-depleted transplantation in children. This clonotype was recorded at least ten times. The CDR3 has 13 amino acids. Germline V gene lookup returns CDR1 SGHKS and CDR2 YYEKEE (reference sequence). Losses at the gene ends were 5 bases for V and 4 bases for J; bases not matched to a gene: 3. Preparing the TCRbeta library involved the use of unique molecular identifiers. TCRdb used MiXCR to reprocess the PCR reads, holding one entry per CDR3 protein. Among 170,000 or so distinct CDR3 sequences, more than 6.5% were seen once, and the ten largest hold approximately 3%.

The source of this sequence is a human donor who donated a stem cell graft to a child with Wiskott-Aldrich syndrome. The chain uses TRBV5-5 and TRBJ1-3; TRBD1 agrees at 7 bases. The input for sequencing was PBMCs from the stem cell graft donor, taken from the stem cell graft. The CDR3 is CASSEGQGNTIYF. The CDR3 coding sequence is TGTGCCAGCAGTGAGGGACAGGGAAACACCATATATTTT.